The 16 T cell receptor beta chains listed next were all sequenced from one sample in a study of CD4 T cell repertoires in COVID-19 (dated by TCRdb to the early 2020s). Memory T cell samples that were not cultured were sequenced immediately after ex vivo isolation. To prepare the library, the immunoSEQ multiplex PCR assay was applied. TCRdb re-hosts the immuneACCESS table, in-frame sequences only. Its copies lack some clones; in the studies checked, an unresolved V gene accounts for under half of them, and the cause for the rest is not known. Present in this sample are tens of thousands of clones, over 75% of which were seen just once. The ten top clones hold approximately 0.6% of the sample. Specimen: central memory CD4+ T cells from blood, collected before the COVID-19 pandemic. What the cell subset or site label conveys for this sample: CD4+ T central memory cells. Receptor source: a human donor who had COVID-19.

The chain links TRBV5-4 to TRBJ2-2, with 13 positions matching TRBD2. CDR3 length: 20 amino acids. The V gene's germline CDR1 is SGHNT and CDR2 YYREEE (reference sequence). The J segment lost 1 base and the V segment lost 7 bases, leaving 16 bases of the junction unmatched. The CDR3 coding sequence is TGTGCCAGCTCCCCATGGGGCTCACTAGCGGGAGGGATGAACACCGGGGAGCTGTTTTTT. Its translation: CASSPWGSLAGGMNTGELFF.

The gene calls are TRBV30 and TRBJ1-3; no reliable D call. In germline, CDR1 is GTSNPN, CDR2 SVGIG (reference sequence). Trimming took off 4 bases at V and 2 bases at J, with 9 bases between the two ends. This CDR3 region has 13 residues. Here the CDR3 DNA reads TGTGCCTGGATGATCGGGGCTGGAAACACCATATATTTT. As protein: CAWMIGAGNTIYF.

This chain joins TRBV15 and TRBJ2-7, with D perhaps matching TRBD1 (5 bases). V gave up 3 bases and J gave up 3 bases, with 9 bases separating them. Germline V CDR1 and CDR2: LNHNV, YYDKDF (reference sequence). This CDR3 contains 13 residues. The DNA for the CDR3 is TGTGCCACCAGCAGGGGGCAGAACTACGAGCAGTACTTC. The encoded protein is CATSRGQNYEQYF.

V is TRBV6-4 and J is TRBJ1-2; D is possibly TRBD1 (6 bases). The CDR3 contains 12 residues. Germline V gene sequence: CDR1 MRHNA, CDR2 SNTAGT. V lost 11 bases, J lost 8 bases, and 18 bases lay in between. Here the CDR3 DNA reads TGTGCCCTCTATGGGGGGGGCTGGGGCTACACCTTC. It specifies CALYGGGWGYTF.

V usage is TRBV16 and J usage is TRBJ1-2; D unclear. Per germline, CDR1 KGHSY and CDR2 FQNENV. The CDR3 spans 14 residues. V gave up 0 bases and J gave up 7 bases, with 12 bases separating them. The CDR3 here is CASSQSAGLSGYTF. The DNA for the CDR3 is TGTGCCAGCAGCCAATCCGCGGGTTTGAGTGGCTACACCTTC.

The chain couples TRBV28 to TRBJ2-2; D is possibly TRBD1 (6 bases). Trimming stripped 11 bases from V and 0 bases from J, with 13 bases between. Germline V gene data show CDR1 as MDHEN and CDR2 as SYDVKM. The CDR3 spans 14 residues. DNA for the CDR3: TGTGCCTTATCGGACAGCGCGAACACCGGGGAGCTGTTTTTT. Amino acids: CALSDSANTGELFF.

The rearrangement uses TRBV5-1 and TRBJ2-1; TRBD1 agrees at 11 bases. V dropped 0 bases and J dropped 3; count of bases not matched to a gene: 8. The germline CDR1 and CDR2 sequences are SGHRS and YFSETQ. The CDR3 loop spans 18 amino acids. The CDR3 DNA reads TGCGCCAGCAGCTTGGAAATGGTTGGGACAGGGGGCTACAATGAGCAGTTCTTC. This encodes CASSLEMVGTGGYNEQFF.

CDR3 in DNA: TGTGCCTGGAGTCTGACAGGGGGCAACACTGAAGCTTTCTTT. Translating gives CAWSLTGGNTEAFF. This rearrangement joins TRBV30 to TRBJ1-1; 10 bases are a match to TRBD1. CDR3 size: 14 residues. V was pared by 2 bases and J by 2 bases, with 2 bases of the junction left unmatched. The V gene's germline CDR1 is GTSNPN and CDR2 SVGIG (reference sequence).

This chain joins TRBV6-1 and TRBJ2-3, with TRBD2 matching over 9 bases. The CDR3 runs to 11 residues. V lost 7 bases to trimming and J lost 14 bases; unmatched junction nucleotides: 7. The germline V gene encodes CDR1 MNHNS and CDR2 SASEGT. The CDR3 nucleotides read TGTGCCAGCAAGGCCGCGGGAGGGCCGTATTTT. The encoded protein is CASKAAGGPYF.

In this sample, this clone turned up a few times. CDR3 bases: TGTGCCAGCACCCCGGGGACCTACGGGAGGGAGACCCAGTACTTC. It translates to CASTPGTYGRETQYF. The chain joins TRBV7-9 to TRBJ2-5, with TRBD2 identical over 7 bases. V lost 7 bases to trimming and J lost 5 bases; unmatched junction nucleotides: 13. The germline V gene has CDR1 SEHNR and CDR2 FQNEAQ (reference sequence). The CDR3 runs 15 residues. The full variable domain, with the rest looked up from reference TRBV7-9 and TRBJ2-5, is DTGVSQNPRHKITKRGQNVTFRCDPISEHNRLYWYRQTLGQGPEFLTYFQNEAQLEKSRLLSDRFSAERPKGSFSTLEIQRTEQGDSAMYLCASTPGTYGRETQYFGPGTRLLVL.

This clone was seen a single time. The chain has TRBV5-1 and TRBJ2-7, with D perhaps matching TRBD2 (5 bases). Germline V lookup: CDR1 SGHRS, CDR2 YFSETQ. The CDR3 runs to 15 residues. Deletions cut 0 bases from V and 2 bases from J, with 12 bases between. Here the CDR3 reads CASSLESGLAYEQYF. DNA of the CDR3: TGCGCCAGCAGCTTGGAGTCGGGATTGGCCTACGAGCAGTACTTC.

The chain is built from TRBV19 and TRBJ1-6, with D perhaps TRBD1 (5 bases). The germline gives CDR1 LNHDA, CDR2 SQIVND (reference sequence). Trimming took off 0 bases at V and 10 bases at J, with 10 bases between the two ends. This CDR3 comprises 14 residues. The CDR3 coding sequence is TGTGCCAGTAGTATAGAGACAGCCGAGTCACCCCTCCACTTT. This translates into CASSIETAESPLHF.

This chain joins TRBV14 and TRBJ2-3; D is ambiguous. The CDR3 has 14 amino acids. Trimming cost V 4 bases and J 4 bases, with 12 bases left between them. Per the germline V gene, CDR1 is SGHDN and CDR2 is FVKESK. The CDR3 sequence: CASSLPGPADTQYF. The CDR3 coding sequence is TGTGCCAGCAGCCTCCCTGGTCCGGCAGATACGCAGTATTTT.

The rearrangement uses TRBV7-9 and TRBJ2-7; 8 bases align to TRBD1. Germline CDR1 reads SEHNR; CDR2 reads FQNEAQ (reference sequence). The CDR3 has 13 amino acids. Trimming removed 7 bases from V and 2 bases from J; junction bases left unmatched: 4. The CDR3: CASTGTGPYEQYF. The CDR3 DNA reads as TGTGCCAGCACCGGGACAGGCCCCTACGAGCAGTACTTC. Filled out from reference TRBV7-9 and TRBJ2-7, the complete variable domain reads DTGVSQNPRHKITKRGQNVTFRCDPISEHNRLYWYRQTLGQGPEFLTYFQNEAQLEKSRLLSDRFSAERPKGSFSTLEIQRTEQGDSAMYLCASTGTGPYEQYFGPGTRLTVT.

V is TRBV19 and J is TRBJ1-4; 7 bases align to TRBD1. Germline V gene data show CDR1 as LNHDA and CDR2 as SQIVND (reference sequence). The V segment lost 5 bases and the J segment 4 bases; nucleotides outside the gene matches: 7. This CDR3 comprises 15 residues. The CDR3 loop reads CASSDGTANNEKLFF. The CDR3 region has the DNA TGTGCCAGTAGTGACGGGACAGCCAATAATGAAAAACTGTTTTTT.

This chain connects TRBV6-1 to TRBJ1-5, with 7 bases fitting TRBD1. The V and J ends lost 5 bases and 6 bases, in that order; junction bases with no gene match: 7. The CDR3 runs 14 residues. Germline V gene data show CDR1 as MNHNS and CDR2 as SASEGT. The CDR3 protein is CASSLRQGRQPQHF. CDR3 DNA: TGTGCCAGCAGTCTCCGACAGGGCCGTCAGCCCCAGCATTTT.